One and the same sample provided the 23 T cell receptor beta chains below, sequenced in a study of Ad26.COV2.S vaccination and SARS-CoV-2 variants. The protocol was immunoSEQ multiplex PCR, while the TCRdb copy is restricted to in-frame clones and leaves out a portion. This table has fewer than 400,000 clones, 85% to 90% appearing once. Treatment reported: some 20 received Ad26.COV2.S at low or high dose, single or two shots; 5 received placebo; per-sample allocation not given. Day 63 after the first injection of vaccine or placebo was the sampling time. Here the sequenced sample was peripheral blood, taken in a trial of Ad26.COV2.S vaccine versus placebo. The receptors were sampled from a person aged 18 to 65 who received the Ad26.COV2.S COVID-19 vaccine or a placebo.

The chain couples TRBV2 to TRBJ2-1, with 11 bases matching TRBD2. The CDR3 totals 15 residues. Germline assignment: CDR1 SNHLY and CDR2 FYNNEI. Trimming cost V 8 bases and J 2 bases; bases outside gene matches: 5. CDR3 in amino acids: CASPSGGYPYNEQFF. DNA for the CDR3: TGTGCCAGCCCTAGCGGGGGGTACCCCTACAATGAGCAGTTCTTC.

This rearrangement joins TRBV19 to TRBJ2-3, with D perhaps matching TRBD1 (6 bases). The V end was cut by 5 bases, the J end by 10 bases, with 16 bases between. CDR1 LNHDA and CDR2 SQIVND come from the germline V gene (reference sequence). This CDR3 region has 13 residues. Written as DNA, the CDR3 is TGTGCCAGTAGTGTCTTGAAACAGGGTTCGCAGTATTTT. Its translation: CASSVLKQGSQYF.

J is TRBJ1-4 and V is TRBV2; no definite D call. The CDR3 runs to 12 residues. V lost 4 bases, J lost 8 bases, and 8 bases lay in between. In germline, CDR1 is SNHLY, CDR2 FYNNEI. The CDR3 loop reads CASSVGSEKLFF. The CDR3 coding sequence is TGTGCCAGCAGTGTAGGATCAGAAAAACTGTTTTTT.

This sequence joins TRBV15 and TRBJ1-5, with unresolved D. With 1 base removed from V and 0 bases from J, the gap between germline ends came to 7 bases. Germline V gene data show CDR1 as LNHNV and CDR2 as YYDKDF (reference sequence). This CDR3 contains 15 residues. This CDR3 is CATSRAPISNQPQHF. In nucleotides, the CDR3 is TGTGCCACCAGCAGAGCCCCTATTAGCAATCAGCCCCAGCATTTT.

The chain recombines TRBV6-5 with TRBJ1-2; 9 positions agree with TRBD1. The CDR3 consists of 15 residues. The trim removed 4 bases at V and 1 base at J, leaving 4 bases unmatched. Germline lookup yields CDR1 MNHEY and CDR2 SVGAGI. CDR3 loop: CASSSRTGVNYGYTF. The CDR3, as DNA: TGTGCCAGCAGTTCCAGGACAGGGGTTAACTATGGCTACACCTTC.

This chain's CDR3 is CASSNGPGEQYF. In nucleotides, the CDR3 is TGTGCCAGCAGCAACGGGCCTGGGGAGCAGTACTTC. This chain links TRBV27 with TRBJ2-7, with no clear D. Germline CDR1 reads MNHEY; CDR2 reads SMNVEV (reference sequence). The CDR3 extends over 12 amino acids. Trimming pared 6 bases from V and 7 bases from J, leaving 13 bases between.

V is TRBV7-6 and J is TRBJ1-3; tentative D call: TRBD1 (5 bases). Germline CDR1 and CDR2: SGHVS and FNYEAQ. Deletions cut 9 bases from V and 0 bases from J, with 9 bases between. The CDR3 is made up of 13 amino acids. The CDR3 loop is CASRGNSGNTIYF. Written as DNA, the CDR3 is TGTGCCAGTAGGGGAAACTCTGGAAACACCATATATTTT.

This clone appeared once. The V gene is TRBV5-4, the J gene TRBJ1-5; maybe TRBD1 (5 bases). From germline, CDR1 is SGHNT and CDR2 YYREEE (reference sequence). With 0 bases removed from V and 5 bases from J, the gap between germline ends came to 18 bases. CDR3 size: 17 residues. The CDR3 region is CASSLARRTPADQPQHF. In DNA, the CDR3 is TGTGCCAGCAGCTTGGCCAGGAGGACACCAGCGGATCAGCCCCAGCATTTT.

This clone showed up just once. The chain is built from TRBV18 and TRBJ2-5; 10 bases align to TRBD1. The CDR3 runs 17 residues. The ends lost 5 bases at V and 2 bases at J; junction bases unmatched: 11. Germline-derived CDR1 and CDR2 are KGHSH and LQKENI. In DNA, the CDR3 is TGTGCCAGCTCAGCCGGGACAGGGGCCGTGGGACAAGAGACCCAGTACTTC. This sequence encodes CASSAGTGAVGQETQYF.

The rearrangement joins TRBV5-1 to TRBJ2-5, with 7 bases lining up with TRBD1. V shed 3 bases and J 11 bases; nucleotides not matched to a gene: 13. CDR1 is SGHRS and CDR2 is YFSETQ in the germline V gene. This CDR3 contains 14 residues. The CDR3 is CASSWRPRQGSQYF. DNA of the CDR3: TGCGCCAGCAGCTGGAGGCCCCGACAGGGTTCACAGTACTTC.

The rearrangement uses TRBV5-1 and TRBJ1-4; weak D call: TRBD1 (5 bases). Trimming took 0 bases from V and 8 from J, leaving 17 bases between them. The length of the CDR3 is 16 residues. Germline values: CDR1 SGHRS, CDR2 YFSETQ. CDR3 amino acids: CASSLGPGDGAEKLFF. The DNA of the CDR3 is TGCGCCAGCAGCTTGGGGCCCGGGGATGGGGCCGAAAAACTGTTTTTT.

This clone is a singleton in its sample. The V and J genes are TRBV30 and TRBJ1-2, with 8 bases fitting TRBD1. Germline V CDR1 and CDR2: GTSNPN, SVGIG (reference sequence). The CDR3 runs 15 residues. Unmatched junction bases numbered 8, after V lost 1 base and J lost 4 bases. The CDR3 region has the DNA TGTGCCTGGAGTGGCACAGGGGGTGAGGTCTATGGCTACACCTTC. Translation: CAWSGTGGEVYGYTF.

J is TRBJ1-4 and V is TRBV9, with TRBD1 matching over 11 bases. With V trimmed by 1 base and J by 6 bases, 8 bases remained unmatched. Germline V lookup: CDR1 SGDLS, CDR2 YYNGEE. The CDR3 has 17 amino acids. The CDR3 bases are TGTGCCAGCAGCGTAAGTCTGTGGACAGGGGGCGATGAAAAACTGTTTTTT. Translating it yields CASSVSLWTGGDEKLFF.

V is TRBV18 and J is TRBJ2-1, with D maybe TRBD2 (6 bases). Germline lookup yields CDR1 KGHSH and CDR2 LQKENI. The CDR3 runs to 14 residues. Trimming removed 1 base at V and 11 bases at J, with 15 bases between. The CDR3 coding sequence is TGTGCCAGCTCACCACTTACGGGGGAGGAGCAGCAGTTCTTC. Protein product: CASSPLTGEEQQFF.

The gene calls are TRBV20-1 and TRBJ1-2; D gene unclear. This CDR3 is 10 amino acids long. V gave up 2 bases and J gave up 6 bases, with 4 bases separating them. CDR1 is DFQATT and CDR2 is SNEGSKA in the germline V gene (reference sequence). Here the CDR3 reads CSARRDGYTF. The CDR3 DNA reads TGCAGTGCTAGAAGGGATGGCTACACCTTC.

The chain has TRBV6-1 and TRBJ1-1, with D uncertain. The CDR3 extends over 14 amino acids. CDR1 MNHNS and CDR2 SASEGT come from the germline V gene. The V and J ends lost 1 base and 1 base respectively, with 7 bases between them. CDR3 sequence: CASSEESRNTEAFF. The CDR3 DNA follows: TGTGCCAGCAGTGAAGAATCCCGGAACACTGAAGCTTTCTTT.

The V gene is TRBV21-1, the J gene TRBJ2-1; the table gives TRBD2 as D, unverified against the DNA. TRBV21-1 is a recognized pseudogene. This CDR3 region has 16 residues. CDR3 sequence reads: CASNNFSGGASNEQFF. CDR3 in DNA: TGTGCCAGCAATAACTTTAGCGGGGGGGCCTCCAATGAGCAGTTCTTC.

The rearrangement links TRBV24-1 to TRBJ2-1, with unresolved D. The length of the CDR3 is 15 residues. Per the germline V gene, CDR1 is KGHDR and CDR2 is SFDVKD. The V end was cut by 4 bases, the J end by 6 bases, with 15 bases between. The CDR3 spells CATSDPGSTGNEQFF. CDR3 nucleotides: TGTGCCACCAGTGACCCCGGGTCCACGGGCAATGAGCAGTTCTTC.

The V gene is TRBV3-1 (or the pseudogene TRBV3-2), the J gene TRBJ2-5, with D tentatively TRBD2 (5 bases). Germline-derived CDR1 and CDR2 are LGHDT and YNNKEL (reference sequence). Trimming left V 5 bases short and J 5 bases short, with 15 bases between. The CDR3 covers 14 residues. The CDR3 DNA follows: TGTGCCAGCAGCTCAACTAGTGTTCGGGAGACCCAGTACTTC. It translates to CASSSTSVRETQYF.

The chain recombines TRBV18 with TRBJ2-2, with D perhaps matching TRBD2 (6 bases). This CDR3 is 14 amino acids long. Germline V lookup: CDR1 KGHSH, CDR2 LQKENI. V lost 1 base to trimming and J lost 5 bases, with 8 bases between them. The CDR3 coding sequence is TGTGCCAGCTCACCACTGACTAGTACCGGGGAGCTGTTTTTT. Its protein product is CASSPLTSTGELFF.

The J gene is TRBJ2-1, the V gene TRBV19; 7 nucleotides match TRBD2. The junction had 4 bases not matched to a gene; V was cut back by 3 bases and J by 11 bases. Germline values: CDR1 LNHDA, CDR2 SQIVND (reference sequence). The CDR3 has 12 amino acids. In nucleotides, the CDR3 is TGTGCCAGTAGTATCGGGACTAAAAAGCAGTTCTTC. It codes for CASSIGTKKQFF.

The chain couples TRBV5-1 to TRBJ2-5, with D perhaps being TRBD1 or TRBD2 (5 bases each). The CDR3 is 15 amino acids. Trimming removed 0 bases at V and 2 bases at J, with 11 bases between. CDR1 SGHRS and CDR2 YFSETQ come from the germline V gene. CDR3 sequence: CASSLGPEGQETQYF. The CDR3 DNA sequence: TGCGCCAGCAGCTTGGGACCAGAGGGGCAAGAGACCCAGTACTTC.

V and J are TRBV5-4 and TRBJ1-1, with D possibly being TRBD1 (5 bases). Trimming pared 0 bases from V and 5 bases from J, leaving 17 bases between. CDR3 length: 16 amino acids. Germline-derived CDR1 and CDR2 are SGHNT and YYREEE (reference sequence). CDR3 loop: CASSLGGGWGETEAFF. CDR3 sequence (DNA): TGTGCCAGCAGCTTGGGAGGTGGATGGGGCGAGACTGAAGCTTTCTTT.